These T cell receptor beta chains were read from a single sample in a study of T cell responses to AZD1222 COVID-19 vaccine. Clones were read by immunoSEQ multiplex PCR, and TCRdb kept only the in-frame ones, dropping some. The sample lists 140,000 to 150,000 clones; more than 85% were seen once. The starting material was peripheral blood, obtained 28 days after the second AZD1222 dose. All receptors come from an adult who received the AZD1222 COVID-19 vaccine. Each CDR3 is given with its conserved first and last residue. The order of the fields is clone size, D gene, V gene, J gene, CDR3 protein, CDR3 DNA. A D gene is named only where the DNA matches it firmly. Size tells how often a clone was seen (once, few, many) or the class of an expanded clone, and some rows leave it out.

once	NA	TRBV3-1/TRBV3-2	TRBJ1-2	CASSQDAVPGNGYTF	TGTGCCAGCAGCCAAGACGCGGTACCGGGAAATGGCTACACCTTC
NA	TRBD1	TRBV19	TRBJ1-6	CASRGQGHSPLHF	TGTGCCAGTAGGGGACAGGGTCATTCACCCCTCCACTTT
NA	TRBD1	TRBV7-6	TRBJ2-3	CASSLDRNTDTQYF	TGTGCCAGCAGCTTGGACAGGAACACAGATACGCAGTATTTT
NA	NA	TRBV7-9	TRBJ2-7	CASSPPTGLTYEQYF	TGTGCCAGCAGCCCCCCGACAGGATTGACCTACGAGCAGTACTTC
NA	NA	TRBV7-8	TRBJ1-4	CASSQRGEKLFF	TGTGCCAGCAGCCAAAGGGGAGAAAAACTGTTTTTT
NA	TRBD1	TRBV7-9	TRBJ1-2	CASTQQGTAYGYTF	TGTGCCAGCACCCAACAGGGGACTGCCTATGGCTACACCTTC
once	TRBD2	TRBV25-1	TRBJ2-1	CASSEYGGLADNEQFF	TGTGCCAGCAGTGAATATGGAGGACTAGCGGACAATGAGCAGTTCTTC
few	NA	TRBV24-1	TRBJ2-1	CATSSTRRDNEQFF	TGTGCCACCAGTTCGACTAGACGGGACAATGAGCAGTTCTTC
once	NA	TRBV6-2/TRBV6-3	TRBJ2-7	CASSDWSHEQYF	TGTGCCAGCAGTGATTGGTCCCACGAGCAGTACTTC
NA	NA	TRBV5-1	TRBJ2-2	CASSLRQTNTGELFF	TGCGCCAGCAGCTTGAGACAGACGAACACCGGGGAGCTGTTTTTT
NA	NA	TRBV4-3	TRBJ2-2	CASSQYAGQNTGELFF	TGCGCCAGCAGCCAATACGCAGGACAGAACACCGGGGAGCTGTTTTTT
NA	NA	TRBV18	TRBJ1-1	CASSPASGTAEAFF	TGTGCCAGCTCACCTGCCTCGGGGACTGCTGAAGCTTTCTTT
NA	TRBD2	TRBV5-4	TRBJ2-1	CASSTLAGGYNEQFF	TGTGCCAGCAGCACCCTAGCGGGGGGATACAATGAGCAGTTCTTC
NA	NA	TRBV6-8	TRBJ2-5	CATKGGETQYF	TGTGCCACCAAGGGTGGGGAGACCCAGTACTTC
NA	NA	TRBV28	TRBJ1-6	CASTAVSYNSPLHF	TGTGCCAGCACCGCAGTCTCCTATAATTCACCCCTCCACTTT
NA	TRBD1	TRBV25-1	TRBJ1-6	CASSVTGLNSPLHF	TGTGCCAGCAGTGTGACAGGGTTGAATTCACCCCTCCACTTT
NA	NA	TRBV10-3	TRBJ1-1	CAALTRGTEAFF	TGTGCCGCACTCACTCGGGGCACTGAAGCTTTCTTT
NA	NA	TRBV7-9	TRBJ2-7	CASSLGSRYEQYF	TGTGCCAGCAGCTTAGGAAGCCGCTACGAGCAGTACTTC
few	NA	TRBV7-3	TRBJ2-1	CASSSQGGLTYNEQFF	TGTGCCAGCAGTTCCCAGGGCGGGTTGACCTACAATGAGCAGTTCTTC
NA	NA	TRBV6-4	TRBJ1-4	CASSPRGETNEKLFF	TGTGCCAGCAGCCCGCGGGGGGAGACTAATGAAAAACTGTTTTTT
NA	TRBD1	TRBV25-1	TRBJ1-1	CASRDREGNTEAFF	TGTGCCAGCAGGGACAGGGAAGGGAACACTGAAGCTTTCTTT
once	NA	TRBV7-2	TRBJ1-4	CASSLAAGDKLFF	TGTGCCAGCAGCTTAGCGGCGGGTGACAAACTGTTTTTT
NA	TRBD1	TRBV5-4	TRBJ2-3	CASSFPGTGRTDTQYF	TGTGCCAGCAGCTTCCCGGGGACAGGCCGCACAGATACGCAGTATTTT
NA	NA	TRBV27	TRBJ2-5	CASSSDGIAGTQYF	TGTGCCAGCAGTTCCGACGGGATAGCCGGGACCCAGTACTTC
NA	TRBD1	TRBV5-4	TRBJ2-7	CASSLGQGFGYEQYF	TGTGCCAGCAGCTTGGGACAGGGATTTGGCTACGAGCAGTACTTC
NA	NA	TRBV6-2/TRBV6-3	TRBJ1-5	CASSYSSAGNQPQHF	TGTGCCAGCAGTTACTCTTCCGCGGGGAATCAGCCCCAGCATTTT
few	TRBD2	TRBV7-9	TRBJ2-5	CASSSVREATQYF	TGTGCCAGCAGCTCGGTTCGGGAGGCGACCCAGTACTTC
NA	NA	TRBV9	TRBJ1-3	CASSVEGNSGNTIYF	TGTGCCAGCAGCGTAGAAGGGAACTCTGGAAACACCATATATTTT
NA	NA	TRBV5-6	TRBJ1-2	CASSLVEDYGYTF	TGTGCCAGCAGCTTGGTTGAGGACTATGGCTACACCTTC
NA	TRBD1	TRBV7-2	TRBJ1-3	CASRPGTGNGNTIYF	TGTGCCAGCAGACCCGGGACAGGGAACGGAAACACCATATATTTT
NA	NA	TRBV9	TRBJ2-1	CASSAQYNEQFF	TGTGCCAGCAGCGCGCAGTACAATGAGCAGTTCTTC
few	NA	TRBV18	TRBJ2-7	CASSPRGVPSYEQYF	TGTGCCAGCTCACCGCGGGGAGTCCCCAGCTACGAGCAGTACTTC
NA	TRBD1	TRBV27	TRBJ2-7	CASSPWTGGYEQYF	TGTGCCAGCAGTCCCTGGACAGGGGGCTACGAGCAGTACTTC
NA	TRBD2	TRBV5-1	TRBJ2-7	CASSSTSAAYEQYF	TGCGCCAGCAGCTCGACTAGCGCCGCCTACGAGCAGTACTTC